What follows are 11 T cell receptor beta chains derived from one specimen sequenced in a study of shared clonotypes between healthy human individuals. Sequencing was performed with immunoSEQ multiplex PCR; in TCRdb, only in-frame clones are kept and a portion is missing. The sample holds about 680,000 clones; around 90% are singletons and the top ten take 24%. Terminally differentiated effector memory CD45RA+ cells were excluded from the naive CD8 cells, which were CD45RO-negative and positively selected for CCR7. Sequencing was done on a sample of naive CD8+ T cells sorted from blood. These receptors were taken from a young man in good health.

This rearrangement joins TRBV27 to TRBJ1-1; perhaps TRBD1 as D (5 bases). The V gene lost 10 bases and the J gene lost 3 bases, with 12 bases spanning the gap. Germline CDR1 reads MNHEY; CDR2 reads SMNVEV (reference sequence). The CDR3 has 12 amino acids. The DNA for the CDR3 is TGTGCCACGAAGGGGTCGTACACTGAAGCTTTCTTT. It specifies CATKGSYTEAFF.

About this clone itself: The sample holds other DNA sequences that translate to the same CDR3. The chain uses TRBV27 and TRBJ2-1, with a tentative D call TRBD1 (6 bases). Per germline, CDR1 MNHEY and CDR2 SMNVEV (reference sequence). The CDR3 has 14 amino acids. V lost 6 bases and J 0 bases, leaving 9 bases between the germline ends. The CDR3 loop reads CASRTGSSYNEQFF. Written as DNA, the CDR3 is TGTGCCAGCAGAACAGGGAGCTCCTACAATGAGCAGTTCTTC.

The CDR3 bases are TGTGCCACCAGCCTCCGACAGGGCGACCTCGAGCAGTACTTC. This sequence encodes CATSLRQGDLEQYF. V and J are TRBV15 and TRBJ2-7; 7 bases are shared with TRBD1. The V and J ends lost 5 bases and 6 bases, in that order; junction bases with no gene match: 10. The CDR3 has 14 amino acids. The germline CDR1 and CDR2 sequences are LNHNV and YYDKDF (reference sequence).

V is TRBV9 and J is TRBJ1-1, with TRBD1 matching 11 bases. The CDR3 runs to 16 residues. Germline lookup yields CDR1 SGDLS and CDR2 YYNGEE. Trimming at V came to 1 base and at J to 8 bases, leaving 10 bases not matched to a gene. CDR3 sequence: CASSVRDRGVIGEAFF. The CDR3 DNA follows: TGTGCCAGCAGCGTACGGGACAGGGGGGTCATCGGGGAAGCTTTCTTT.

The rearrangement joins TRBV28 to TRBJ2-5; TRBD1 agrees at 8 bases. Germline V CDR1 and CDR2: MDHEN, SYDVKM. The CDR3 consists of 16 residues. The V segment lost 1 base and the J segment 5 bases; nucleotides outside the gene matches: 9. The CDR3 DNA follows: TGTGCCAGCAGTTTATCCGGGACAGGTTTTTCGGAGACCCAGTACTTC. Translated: CASSLSGTGFSETQYF. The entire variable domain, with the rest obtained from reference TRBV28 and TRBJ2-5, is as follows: DVKVTQSSRYLVKRTGEKVFLECVQDMDHENMFWYRQDPGLGLRLIYFSYDVKMKEKGDIPEGYSVSREKKERFSLILESASTNQTSMYLCASSLSGTGFSETQYFGPGTRLLVL.

The CDR3, as DNA: TGTGCCACCAGCGCCACCCAGGGTGAAAAACTGTTTTTT. It is translated as CATSATQGEKLFF. This chain connects TRBV15 to TRBJ1-4; perhaps TRBD1 as D (5 bases). The CDR3 covers 13 residues. Trimming took off 5 bases at V and 7 bases at J, with 11 bases between the two ends. Germline CDR1 and CDR2: LNHNV and YYDKDF (reference sequence).

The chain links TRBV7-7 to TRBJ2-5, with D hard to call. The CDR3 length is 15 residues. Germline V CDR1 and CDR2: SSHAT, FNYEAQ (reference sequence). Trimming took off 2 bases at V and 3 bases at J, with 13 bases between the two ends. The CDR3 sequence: CASSLRVGLEETQYF. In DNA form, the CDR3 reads TGTGCCAGCAGCTTACGGGTCGGTCTCGAAGAGACCCAGTACTTC.

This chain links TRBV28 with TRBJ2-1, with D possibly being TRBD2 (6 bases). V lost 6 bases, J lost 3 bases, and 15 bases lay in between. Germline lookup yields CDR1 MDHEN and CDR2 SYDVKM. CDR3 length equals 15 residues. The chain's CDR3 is CASSLNLDYYNEQFF. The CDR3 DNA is TGTGCCAGCAGCCTAAACTTGGACTACTACAATGAGCAGTTCTTC.

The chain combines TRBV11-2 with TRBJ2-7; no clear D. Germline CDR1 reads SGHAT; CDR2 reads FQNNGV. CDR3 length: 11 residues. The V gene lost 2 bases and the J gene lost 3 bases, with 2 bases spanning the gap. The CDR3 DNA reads TGTGCCAGCAGCTTACTCTACGAGCAGTACTTC. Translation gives CASSLLYEQYF.

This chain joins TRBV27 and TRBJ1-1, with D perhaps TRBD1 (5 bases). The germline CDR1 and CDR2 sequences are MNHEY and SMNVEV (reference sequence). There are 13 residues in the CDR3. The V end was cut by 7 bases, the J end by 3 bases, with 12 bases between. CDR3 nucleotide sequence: TGTGCCAGCACGGTGTCAGGGCACACTGAAGCTTTCTTT. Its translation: CASTVSGHTEAFF.

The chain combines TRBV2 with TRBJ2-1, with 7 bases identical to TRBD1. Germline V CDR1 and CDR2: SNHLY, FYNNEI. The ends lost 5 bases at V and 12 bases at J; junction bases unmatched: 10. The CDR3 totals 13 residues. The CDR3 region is CASSKTGTRRQFF. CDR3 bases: TGTGCCAGCAGTAAGACAGGGACGCGACGGCAGTTCTTC.